Sequencing of this T cell receptor (beta chain) was carried out in a study of T cell repertoires in cytomegalovirus infection. For the study at large: CMV epitopes that were recently identified and HLA-C-restricted were used alongside well-studied HLA-B-restricted ones. Based on public TCR beta signatures, there were indications of CMV infection and of a matching HLA type.

Study results and limitations: Public TCR beta family frequency separated CMV-and-HLA carriers, including in an independent cohort. HLA-C-restricted TCR beta clonotypes specific for CMV led the ex vivo response.

CDR1 and CDR2 from the germline V gene are LGHNA and YNFKEQ. The CDR3 spans 12 residues. The V gene lost 4 bases and the J gene lost 5 bases, with 8 bases spanning the gap. MiXCR, applied by TCRdb to the reads, yields one record per CDR3 protein. In the table there are 750,000 to 900,000 distinct CDR3 sequences, 25% to 30% of which are singletons. A note on this clonotype: Its antigen is still unknown.

This sequence originates from a human donor in good health (CMV status not recorded). Some clones in this sample may be carry-over from other donors' samples. The chain has TRBV4-2 and TRBJ1-2; perhaps TRBD1 as D (5 bases). The sequenced sample was cultured CD8+ T cells from PBMCs, obtained from culture after CMV antigen stimulation. CDR3 sequence: CASSRGLYGYTF. DNA of the CDR3: TGTGCCAGCAGCCGGGGACTGTATGGCTACACCTTC.